This TCR beta chain emerged from a study of lymphopenia after photon versus proton radiotherapy. General study findings and limits: Better survival with proton therapy was suggested as possible, not demonstrated. Relative stability marked proton patients; photon patients lost diversity and naive cells. Post-nadir diversity loss with photons came from oligoclonal expansion, particularly CD8+ Temra cells.

The CDR3 totals 12 residues. V shed 4 bases and J shed 6 bases, with 6 bases lying between them. Germline V gene data show CDR1 as ENHRY and CDR2 as SYGVKD. Notes on this clone: The antigen is undetermined.

This table comes from immunoSEQ multiplex PCR, and its TCRdb copy is limited to in-frame clones, with some not included. The table shows more than 20,000 clones, with 75% to 90% occurring only once. The sample in question was peripheral blood, obtained from a patient treated with photon-based radiotherapy. The gene calls are TRBV10-3 and TRBJ2-2; D call uncertain. This clonotype originated in a man in his sixties with pancreatic cancer. CDR3 amino acids: CAISGSSGELFF. The CDR3 region has the DNA TGTGCCATCAGTGGGAGCTCCGGGGAGCTGTTTTTT.